This record concerns one TCR beta chain sequence. Its antigen remains unidentified. Profiling relied on immunoSEQ multiplex PCR, and the TCRdb table lists in-frame clones only, not all of them. The table records roughly 380,000 clones, around 83% of them present only once. This specimen belongs to a study of Ad26.COV2.S vaccination and SARS-CoV-2 variants. Treatment specified: around 19 received Ad26.COV2.S at low or high dose, single or two shots; 5 received placebo; per-sample allocation not given. The investigators took samples on day 63 after the first vaccine or placebo injection. Study-level findings and limits: Spike-specific TCR breadth in vaccine recipients exceeded that seen in placebo recipients.

Looked up from germline, CDR1 is LGHNT and CDR2 is FRNRAP. This CDR3 region has 14 residues. Trimming left V 2 bases short and J 7 bases short, with 12 bases between. The chain employs TRBV12-5 and TRBJ2-1; either TRBD1 or TRBD2 may fit D (5 bases each). Sequencing used peripheral blood, obtained in a trial of Ad26.COV2.S vaccine versus placebo. The source is a person between 18 and 60 years old who received the Ad26.COV2.S COVID-19 vaccine or a placebo. CDR3 region: CASGLTDGANEQFF. CDR3 nucleotide sequence: TGTGCTAGTGGTTTGACCGACGGGGCGAATGAGCAGTTCTTC.